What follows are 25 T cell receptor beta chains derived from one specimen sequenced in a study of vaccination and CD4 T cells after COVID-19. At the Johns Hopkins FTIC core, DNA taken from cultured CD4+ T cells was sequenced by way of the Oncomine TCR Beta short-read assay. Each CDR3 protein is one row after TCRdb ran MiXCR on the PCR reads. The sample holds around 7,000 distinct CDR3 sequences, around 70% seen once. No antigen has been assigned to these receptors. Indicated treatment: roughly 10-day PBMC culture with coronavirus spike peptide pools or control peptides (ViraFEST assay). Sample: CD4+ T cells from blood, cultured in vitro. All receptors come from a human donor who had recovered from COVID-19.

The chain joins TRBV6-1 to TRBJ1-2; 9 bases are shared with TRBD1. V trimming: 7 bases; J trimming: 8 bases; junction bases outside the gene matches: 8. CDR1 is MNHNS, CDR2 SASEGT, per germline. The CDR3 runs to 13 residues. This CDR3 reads CASTQDRGGGYTF. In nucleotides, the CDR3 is TGTGCCAGCACCCAGGACAGGGGTGGGGGCTACACCTTC.

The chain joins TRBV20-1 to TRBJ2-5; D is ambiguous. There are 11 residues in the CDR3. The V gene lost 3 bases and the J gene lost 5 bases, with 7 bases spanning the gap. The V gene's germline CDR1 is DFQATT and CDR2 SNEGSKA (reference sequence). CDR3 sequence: CSARFGETQYF. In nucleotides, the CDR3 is TGCAGTGCTAGGTTTGGGGAGACCCAGTACTTC.

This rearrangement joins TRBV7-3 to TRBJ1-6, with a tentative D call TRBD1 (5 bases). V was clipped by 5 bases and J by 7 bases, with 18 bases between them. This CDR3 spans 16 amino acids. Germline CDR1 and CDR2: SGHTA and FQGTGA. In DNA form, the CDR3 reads TGTGCCAGCAGCAATCTGAAGGGGACCCAAAATTCACCCCTCCACTTT. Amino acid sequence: CASSNLKGTQNSPLHF.

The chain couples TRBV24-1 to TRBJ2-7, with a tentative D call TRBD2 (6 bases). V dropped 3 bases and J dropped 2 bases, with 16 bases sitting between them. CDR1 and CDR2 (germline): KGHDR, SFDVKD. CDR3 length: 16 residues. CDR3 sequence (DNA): TGTGCCACCAGTGATCAACACGCTCGGGGGACCTACGAGCAGTACTTC. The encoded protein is CATSDQHARGTYEQYF.

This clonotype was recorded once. The CDR3 is CSARSQGVNTIYF. The CDR3 region has the DNA TGCAGTGCTAGGAGTCAGGGTGTAAACACCATATATTTT. The chain couples TRBV20-1 to TRBJ1-3, with a possible D match to TRBD1 (5 bases). V was clipped by 3 bases and J by 6 bases, with 12 bases between them. This CDR3 has 13 residues. The V gene's germline CDR1 is DFQATT and CDR2 SNEGSKA (reference sequence).

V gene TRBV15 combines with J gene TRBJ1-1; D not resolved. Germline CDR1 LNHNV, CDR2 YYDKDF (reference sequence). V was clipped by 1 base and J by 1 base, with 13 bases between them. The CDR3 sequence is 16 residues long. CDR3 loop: CATSRVRPGRNTEAFF. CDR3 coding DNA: TGTGCCACCAGCAGAGTTCGGCCCGGCAGGAACACTGAAGCTTTCTTT. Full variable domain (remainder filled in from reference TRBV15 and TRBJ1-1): DAMVIQNPRYQVTQFGKPVTLSCSQTLNHNVMYWYQQKSSQAPKLLFHYYDKDFNNEADTPDNFQSRRPNTSFCFLDIRSPGLGDTAMYLCATSRVRPGRNTEAFFGQGTRLTVV.

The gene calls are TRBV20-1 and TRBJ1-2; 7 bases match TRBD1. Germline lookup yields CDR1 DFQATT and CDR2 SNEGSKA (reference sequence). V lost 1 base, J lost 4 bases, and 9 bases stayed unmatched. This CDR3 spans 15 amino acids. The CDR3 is CSARGSAGGGYGYTF. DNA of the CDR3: TGCAGTGCTAGAGGATCGGCAGGGGGTGGCTATGGCTACACCTTC.

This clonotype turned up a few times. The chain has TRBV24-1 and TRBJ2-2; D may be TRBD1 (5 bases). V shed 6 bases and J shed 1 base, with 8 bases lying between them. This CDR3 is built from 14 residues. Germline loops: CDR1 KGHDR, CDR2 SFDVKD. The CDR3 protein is CATSPTGNTGELFF. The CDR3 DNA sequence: TGTGCCACCAGTCCCACAGGGAACACCGGGGAGCTGTTTTTT.

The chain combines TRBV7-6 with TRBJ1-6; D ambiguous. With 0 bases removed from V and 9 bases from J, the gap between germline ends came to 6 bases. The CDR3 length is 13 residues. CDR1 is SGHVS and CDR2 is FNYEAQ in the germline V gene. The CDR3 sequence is CASSLASPSPLHF. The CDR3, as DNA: TGTGCCAGCAGCTTAGCCAGCCCTTCACCCCTCCACTTT.

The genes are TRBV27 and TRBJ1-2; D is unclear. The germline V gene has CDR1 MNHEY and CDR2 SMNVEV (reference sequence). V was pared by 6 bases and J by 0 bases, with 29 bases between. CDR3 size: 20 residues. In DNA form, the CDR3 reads TGTGCCAGCAGCCCTTATCGGGGTGCAGTGTCACGCCCGACTAACTATGGCTACACCTTC. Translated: CASSPYRGAVSRPTNYGYTF.

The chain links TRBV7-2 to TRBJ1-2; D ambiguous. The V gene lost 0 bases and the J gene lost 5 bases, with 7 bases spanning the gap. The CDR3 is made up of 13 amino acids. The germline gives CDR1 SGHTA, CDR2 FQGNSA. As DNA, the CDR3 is TGTGCCAGCAGCTTAGCGAATGAGTATGGCTACACCTTC. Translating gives CASSLANEYGYTF.

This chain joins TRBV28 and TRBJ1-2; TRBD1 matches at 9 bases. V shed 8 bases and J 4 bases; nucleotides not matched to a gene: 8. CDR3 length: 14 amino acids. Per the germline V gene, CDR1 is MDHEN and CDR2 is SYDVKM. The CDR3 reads CASRRGGQGYGYTF. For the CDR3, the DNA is TGTGCCAGCCGACGGGGGGGACAGGGCTATGGCTACACCTTC.

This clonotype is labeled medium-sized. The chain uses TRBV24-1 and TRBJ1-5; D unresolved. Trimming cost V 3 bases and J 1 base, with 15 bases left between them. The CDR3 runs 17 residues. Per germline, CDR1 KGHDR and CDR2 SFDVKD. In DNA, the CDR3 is TGTGCCACCAGTGATCCAAAGGACGGAGCGAGCAATCAGCCCCAGCATTTT. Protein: CATSDPKDGASNQPQHF.

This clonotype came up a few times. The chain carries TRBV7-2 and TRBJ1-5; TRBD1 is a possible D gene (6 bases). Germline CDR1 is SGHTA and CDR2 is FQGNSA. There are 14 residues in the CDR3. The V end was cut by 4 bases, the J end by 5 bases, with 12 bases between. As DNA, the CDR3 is TGTGCCAGCAGCTCCCAGGGGAGTTATCAGCCCCAGCATTTT. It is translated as CASSSQGSYQPQHF.

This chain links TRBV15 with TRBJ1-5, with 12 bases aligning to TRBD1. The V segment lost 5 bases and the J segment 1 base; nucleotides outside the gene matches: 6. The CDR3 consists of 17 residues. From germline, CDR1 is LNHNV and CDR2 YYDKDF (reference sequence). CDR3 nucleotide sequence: TGTGCCACCAGCGCGGGACAGGGGGCGGGAAGCAATCAGCCCCAGCATTTT. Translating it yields CATSAGQGAGSNQPQHF. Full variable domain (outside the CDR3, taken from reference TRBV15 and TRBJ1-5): DAMVIQNPRYQVTQFGKPVTLSCSQTLNHNVMYWYQQKSSQAPKLLFHYYDKDFNNEADTPDNFQSRRPNTSFCFLDIRSPGLGDTAMYLCATSAGQGAGSNQPQHFGDGTRLSIL.

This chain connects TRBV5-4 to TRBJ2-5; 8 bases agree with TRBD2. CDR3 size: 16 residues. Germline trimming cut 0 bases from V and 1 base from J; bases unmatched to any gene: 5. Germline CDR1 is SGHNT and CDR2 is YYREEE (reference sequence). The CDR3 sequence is CASSLVLAGPQETQYF. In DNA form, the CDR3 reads TGTGCCAGCAGCTTGGTGCTAGCGGGTCCCCAAGAGACCCAGTACTTC.

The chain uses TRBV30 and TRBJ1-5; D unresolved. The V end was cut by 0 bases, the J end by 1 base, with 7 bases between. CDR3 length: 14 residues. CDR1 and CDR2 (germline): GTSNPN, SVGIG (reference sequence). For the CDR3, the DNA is TGTGCCTGGAGTGTGTGGGCCAGCAATCAGCCCCAGCATTTT. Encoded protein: CAWSVWASNQPQHF.

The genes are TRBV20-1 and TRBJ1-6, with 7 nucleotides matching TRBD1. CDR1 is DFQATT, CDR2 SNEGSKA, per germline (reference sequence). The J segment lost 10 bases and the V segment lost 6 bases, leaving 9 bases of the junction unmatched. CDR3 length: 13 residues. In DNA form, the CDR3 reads TGCAGTGCGAAACAAAAACAGGGGTCACCCCTCCACTTT. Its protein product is CSAKQKQGSPLHF.

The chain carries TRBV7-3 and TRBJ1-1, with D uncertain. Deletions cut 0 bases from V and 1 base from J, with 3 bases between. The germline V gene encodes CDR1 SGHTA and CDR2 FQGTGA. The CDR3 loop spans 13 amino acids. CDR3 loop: CASSLTENTEAFF. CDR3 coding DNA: TGTGCCAGCAGCTTAACGGAGAACACTGAAGCTTTCTTT.

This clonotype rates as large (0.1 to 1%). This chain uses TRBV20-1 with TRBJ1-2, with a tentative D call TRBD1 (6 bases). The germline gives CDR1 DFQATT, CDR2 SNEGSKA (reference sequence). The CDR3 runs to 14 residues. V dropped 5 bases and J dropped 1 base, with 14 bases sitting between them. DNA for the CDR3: TGCAGTGCTCCCGGGACACCCGTTAACTATGGCTACACCTTC. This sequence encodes CSAPGTPVNYGYTF.

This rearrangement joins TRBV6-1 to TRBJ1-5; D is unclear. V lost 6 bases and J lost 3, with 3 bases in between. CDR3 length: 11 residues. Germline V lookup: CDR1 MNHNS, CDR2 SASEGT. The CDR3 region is CASRVNQPQHF. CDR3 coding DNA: TGTGCCAGCAGGGTCAATCAGCCCCAGCATTTT.

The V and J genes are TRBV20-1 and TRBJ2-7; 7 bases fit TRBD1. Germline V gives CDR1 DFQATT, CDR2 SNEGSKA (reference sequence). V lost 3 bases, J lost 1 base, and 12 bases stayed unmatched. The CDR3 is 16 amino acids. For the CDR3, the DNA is TGCAGTGCTAGGGACCCCGCGACAGGGTTGTCCTACGAGCAGTACTTC. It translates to CSARDPATGLSYEQYF.

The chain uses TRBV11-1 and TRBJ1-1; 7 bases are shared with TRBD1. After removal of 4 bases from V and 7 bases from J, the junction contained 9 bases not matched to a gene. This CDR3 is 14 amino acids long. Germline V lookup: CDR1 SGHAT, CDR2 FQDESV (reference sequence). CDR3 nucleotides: TGTGCCAGCAGCTCAAGCAGGGACAGCATTGAAGCTTTCTTT. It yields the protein CASSSSRDSIEAFF.

The CDR3 DNA sequence: TGTGCCAGCAGTGACAGTCTCGCCTACAATGAGCAGTTCTTC. Its translation is CASSDSLAYNEQFF. The J gene is TRBJ2-1, the V gene TRBV6-1; no firm D call. The CDR3 spans 14 residues. V lost 3 bases and J lost 2, with 8 bases in between. CDR1 and CDR2 from the germline V gene are MNHNS and SASEGT.

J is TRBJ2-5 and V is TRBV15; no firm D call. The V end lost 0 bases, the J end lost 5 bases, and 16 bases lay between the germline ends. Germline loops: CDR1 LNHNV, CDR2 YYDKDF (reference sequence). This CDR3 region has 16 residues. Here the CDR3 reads CATSRDLGSSRETQYF. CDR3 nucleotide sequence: TGTGCCACCAGCAGAGATCTCGGTAGCTCCAGGGAGACCCAGTACTTC.